The T cell receptor (beta chain) under discussion was sequenced for a study of human CD8 memory T cell subsets. CDR3 length: 14 amino acids. Germline values: CDR1 MDHEN, CDR2 SYDVKM. The RNA's source was duplicate vials of fewer than 190,000 sorted CD8+ T cells per subset. UMI-labeled 5' RACE yielded the TCR beta libraries. In the source study's methods: In each TCR beta library, there were between about 2,800 and 20,000 functional CDR3 beta clonotypes. TCRdb reprocessed the 5' RACE reads and stores each CDR3 protein as one record, lacking DNA. The V and J calls come from TCRdb's annotation, not from the publication. The sample's table shows some 11,000 distinct CDR3 sequences.

The V call is TRBV28, the J call TRBJ1-5. Sequenced sample: CD8+ T cells from PBMCs. This clonotype was sampled from a human donor in good health. The CDR3: CASSVPRRGQPQHF. The variable domain in full, completed from reference TRBV28 and TRBJ1-5, reads DVKVTQSSRYLVKRTGEKVFLECVQDMDHENMFWYRQDPGLGLRLIYFSYDVKMKEKGDIPEGYSVSREKKERFSLILESASTNQTSMYLCASSVPRRGQPQHFGDGTRLSIL.